This T cell receptor (beta chain) was sequenced in a study of regulatory T cells in long-lasting Graves disease. Arm-PCR of CDR3 regions and iRepertoire HTBI primers were the basis on which TCR beta libraries were built. TCRdb itself ran the multiplex PCR reads through MiXCR, one entry per CDR3 protein. The sample lists around 470,000 distinct CDR3 sequences, around 15% seen once, with roughly a sixth in the top ten. The time point is: newly diagnosed GD, antithyroid drugs for less than 3 months. PBMC-derived RNA was used for the TCR library. The same sample was also used in a study of T cells in Graves' hyperthyroidism and ophthalmopathy. That source adds: TCR CDR3 underwent first-round RT-PCR with the HTBI primer set.

This clonotype originated in a woman between 45 and 60 years old with Graves disease. Sequences were derived from peripheral blood mononuclear cells (PBMCs), sampled at new diagnosis, from a patient treated with antithyroid drugs.

The CDR3 DNA reads as TGTGCCAGCAGTCCCCGGACAGGGGGCCCGTACGAGCAGTACTTC. As protein: CASSPRTGGPYEQYF. J is TRBJ2-7 and V is TRBV12-3 or TRBV12-4; 11 bases line up with TRBD1. The CDR3 runs to 15 residues. V trimming: 5 bases; J trimming: 4 bases; junction bases outside the gene matches: 7.